A single sample is the source of the 22 T cell receptor beta chains below, sequenced in a study of shared clonotypes between healthy human individuals. Naivety among CD8 cells was defined by CD45RO negativity and positive CCR7 selection, thereby excluding terminally differentiated effector memory CD45RA+ cells. Libraries were prepared by immunoSEQ multiplex PCR; TCRdb keeps only in-frame clonotypes and omits some of them. The sample lists under 2,000,000 clones; about 95% were seen once. Material for sequencing was naive CD8+ T cells sorted from blood. The source of these receptors is a man aged 18 to 29 in good health.

This rearrangement joins TRBV28 to TRBJ2-7; 12 bases are shared with TRBD1. CDR1 is MDHEN and CDR2 is SYDVKM in the germline V gene. With V trimmed by 4 bases and J by 4 bases, 5 bases remained unmatched. This CDR3 contains 15 residues. The CDR3 region is CASSSGDRGLYEQYF. As DNA, the CDR3 is TGTGCCAGCAGTTCGGGGGACAGGGGGCTTTACGAGCAGTACTTC.

The chain employs TRBV28 and TRBJ1-2; tentative D call: TRBD1 (5 bases). Germline V CDR1 and CDR2: MDHEN, SYDVKM. Trimming shortened V by 7 bases and J by 5 bases, and 17 bases separated the two germline ends. This CDR3 has 14 residues. CDR3 amino acids: CASKQGFGVYGYTF. The CDR3 coding sequence is TGTGCCAGCAAGCAGGGATTTGGGGTTTATGGCTACACCTTC.

The chain links TRBV7-9 to TRBJ2-2, with no clear D. The V end was cut by 0 bases, the J end by 6 bases, with 11 bases between. Germline V lookup: CDR1 SEHNR, CDR2 FQNEAQ (reference sequence). The CDR3 is made up of 15 amino acids. The CDR3 reads CASSLAEGTAGELFF. CDR3 bases: TGTGCCAGCAGCTTAGCAGAAGGTACTGCCGGGGAGCTGTTTTTT.

The CDR3 loop is CASSQLTGIKLFF. Written as DNA, the CDR3 is TGCGCCAGCAGCCAATTGACAGGGATCAAACTGTTTTTT. J is TRBJ1-4 and V is TRBV4-1; 7 bases line up with TRBD1. The trim removed 2 bases at V and 11 bases at J, leaving 5 bases unmatched. CDR3 size: 13 residues. Germline CDR1 and CDR2: MGHRA and YSYEKL.

J is TRBJ2-5 and V is TRBV19; 8 bases are shared with TRBD2. The CDR3 is 14 amino acids. The ends lost 0 bases at V and 7 bases at J; junction bases unmatched: 4. Germline V gene sequence: CDR1 LNHDA, CDR2 SQIVND (reference sequence). The CDR3 bases are TGTGCCAGTAGTATAGAACCGGGAGGGGGGACCCAGTACTTC. It codes for CASSIEPGGGTQYF.

J is TRBJ2-1 and V is TRBV10-2; 7 positions match TRBD2. CDR1 is WSHSY, CDR2 SAAADI, per germline. The CDR3 length is 15 residues. V trimming: 2 bases; J trimming: 6 bases; junction bases outside the gene matches: 7. Here the CDR3 DNA reads TGCGCCAGCAGTGAGGGGAGCGGGATCGTCAATGAGCAGTTCTTC. Its translation is CASSEGSGIVNEQFF.

Details on this clone: Other DNA sequences in the same sample also yield this CDR3. The chain carries TRBV2 and TRBJ2-3, with a possible D match to TRBD2 (5 bases). The CDR3 is 14 residues long. The germline V gene encodes CDR1 SNHLY and CDR2 FYNNEI. V was cut by 2 bases and J by 0 bases, with 6 bases left in between. The CDR3 region is CASSESGSTDTQYF. CDR3 coding DNA: TGTGCCAGCAGTGAAAGCGGAAGCACAGATACGCAGTATTTT.

This chain joins TRBV5-4 and TRBJ2-7; a possible D gene is TRBD1 (6 bases). The germline V gene encodes CDR1 SGHNT and CDR2 YYREEE (reference sequence). This CDR3 is built from 14 residues. V was shortened by 2 bases and J by 2 bases, with 11 bases between the two germline ends. The CDR3 is CASSFWGPTYEQYF. In DNA, the CDR3 is TGTGCCAGCAGCTTTTGGGGGCCTACCTACGAGCAGTACTTC.

V and J are TRBV10-3 and TRBJ2-3, with 7 bases that match TRBD1. In germline, CDR1 is ENHRY, CDR2 SYGVKD. CDR3 length: 15 residues. Trimming removed 0 bases from V and 5 bases from J; junction bases left unmatched: 5. As DNA, the CDR3 is TGTGCCATCAGTGAGTCTGAGGGGGCGGGAGATACGCAGTATTTT. Residues: CAISESEGAGDTQYF.

This clone was seen a single time. The rearrangement uses TRBV9 and TRBJ2-7; maybe TRBD2 (5 bases). V lost 0 bases to trimming and J lost 2 bases, with 15 bases between them. The CDR3 covers 16 residues. Per the germline V gene, CDR1 is SGDLS and CDR2 is YYNGEE. As DNA, the CDR3 is TGTGCCAGCAGCGTAGAGTCTATCGCCGGGACCTACGAGCAGTACTTC. This translates into CASSVESIAGTYEQYF.

In nucleotides, the CDR3 is TGCGCCAGCAGCCAAGATCGAGCTCAGGGAGACTACGAGCAGTACTTC. Its translation: CASSQDRAQGDYEQYF. V and J are TRBV4-1 and TRBJ2-7, with D perhaps assigned TRBD1 or TRBD2 (5 bases each). Trimming took 0 bases from V and 3 from J, leaving 15 bases between them. This CDR3 contains 16 residues. CDR1 is MGHRA, CDR2 YSYEKL, per germline.

J is TRBJ1-6 and V is TRBV11-2, with 7 bases matching TRBD1. The junction had 5 bases not matched to a gene; V was cut back by 3 bases and J by 6 bases. Germline V gene sequence: CDR1 SGHAT, CDR2 FQNNGV. The CDR3 is made up of 15 amino acids. The CDR3 nucleotides read TGTGCCAGCAGCTTTGACAGGGCCCTTAATTCACCCCTCCACTTT. This codes for CASSFDRALNSPLHF.

The genes are TRBV11-2 and TRBJ2-7; unclear D gene. The CDR3 totals 15 residues. CDR1 and CDR2 (germline): SGHAT, FQNNGV. Trimming removed 1 base from V and 0 bases from J, with 10 bases in between. CDR3 region: CASSLASHSSYEQYF. CDR3 bases: TGTGCCAGCAGCTTAGCGTCCCATTCCTCCTACGAGCAGTACTTC.

The chain links TRBV25-1 to TRBJ2-3; D is perhaps TRBD1 or TRBD2 (5 bases each). The V gene lost 3 bases and the J gene lost 1 base, with 8 bases spanning the gap. Germline-derived CDR1 and CDR2 are MGHDK and SYGVNS. The CDR3 runs to 14 residues. The CDR3 sequence: CASSDRGGTDTQYF. The CDR3 DNA follows: TGTGCCAGCAGTGATAGAGGGGGCACAGATACGCAGTATTTT.

The rearrangement links TRBV7-9 to TRBJ2-3; 9 nucleotides match TRBD1. Trimming took 6 bases from V and 4 from J; bases not matched to a gene: 17. Germline CDR1 SEHNR, CDR2 FQNEAQ (reference sequence). This CDR3 region has 18 residues. As DNA, the CDR3 is TGTGCCAGCAGTTATATCGGGAACAGGGGGCCGGATTCAGATACGCAGTATTTT. Amino acid sequence: CASSYIGNRGPDSDTQYF.

The chain carries TRBV28 and TRBJ1-1, with a possible D match to TRBD1 (6 bases). V gave up 6 bases and J gave up 4 bases, with 15 bases separating them. This CDR3 contains 14 residues. CDR1 and CDR2 (germline): MDHEN, SYDVKM. In nucleotides, the CDR3 is TGTGCCAGCAGAACAGGGTACGAGTCCACTGAAGCTTTCTTT. Amino acid sequence: CASRTGYESTEAFF.

The chain links TRBV15 to TRBJ2-2, with a weak D call TRBD2 (6 bases). Per germline, CDR1 LNHNV and CDR2 YYDKDF (reference sequence). Trimming removed 8 bases at V and 5 bases at J, with 15 bases between. CDR3 length equals 14 residues. CDR3 in DNA: TGTGCCACCCGACTAGTCCCGGGGACCGGGGAGCTGTTTTTT. Translating it yields CATRLVPGTGELFF.

On this clone itself: The sample holds other DNA sequences that translate to the same CDR3. The CDR3 protein is CASSTGGGTGELFF. The CDR3 DNA sequence: TGTGCCAGCAGCACCGGTGGAGGGACCGGGGAGCTGTTTTTT. The J gene is TRBJ2-2, the V gene TRBV9; D may be TRBD2 (6 bases). V lost 4 bases and J lost 5, with 12 bases in between. Looked up from germline, CDR1 is SGDLS and CDR2 is YYNGEE. This CDR3 region has 14 residues.

The chain is built from TRBV5-1 and TRBJ1-1; D is possibly TRBD1 (5 bases). The CDR3 runs to 16 residues. Germline V lookup: CDR1 SGHRS, CDR2 YFSETQ. V dropped 0 bases and J dropped 1 base, with 13 bases sitting between them. Here the CDR3 DNA reads TGCGCCAGCAGCTTGGCCACCGGGGGAACGAACACTGAAGCTTTCTTT. The encoded protein is CASSLATGGTNTEAFF.

This clone appeared a few times. Other nucleotide sequences in the sample specify the same CDR3. The chain joins TRBV11-2 to TRBJ2-7; D is possibly TRBD1 (5 bases). The CDR3 extends over 11 amino acids. V dropped 5 bases and J dropped 3 bases, with 5 bases sitting between them. Germline CDR1 and CDR2: SGHAT and FQNNGV. For the CDR3, the DNA is TGTGCCAGCAGCGACAGCTACGAGCAGTACTTC. Residues: CASSDSYEQYF.

In the case of this clone: Other DNA sequences in this specimen translate into the identical CDR3. The gene calls are TRBV7-9 and TRBJ2-1; D might be TRBD1 (6 bases). Germline V gives CDR1 SEHNR, CDR2 FQNEAQ (reference sequence). This CDR3 region has 14 residues. The V gene lost 3 bases and the J gene lost 3 bases, with 9 bases spanning the gap. CDR3 protein: CASSLAGDYNEQFF. CDR3 DNA sequence: TGTGCCAGCAGCTTGGCAGGGGACTACAATGAGCAGTTCTTC.

The chain links TRBV27 to TRBJ2-7; 8 nucleotides agree with TRBD1. With 4 bases clipped from V and 5 bases from J, the junction kept 7 bases outside the gene matches. The germline gives CDR1 MNHEY, CDR2 SMNVEV (reference sequence). The CDR3 length is 14 residues. CDR3 nucleotide sequence: TGTGCCAGCAGTTCGGTGGACAGGGTCGACGAGCAGTACTTC. Translated, it gives CASSSVDRVDEQYF.